The sample holds many counts of the clone carrying this T cell receptor (beta chain). Its antigen is as yet unknown. This entry is derived from a study of identical twins. The CDR3 runs 14 residues. Germline CDR1 and CDR2: MNHEY and SVGAGI. Trimming took off 0 bases at V and 1 base at J, with 4 bases between the two ends. Whole-study findings and limits: The study based its conclusions on cross-sectional statistical analysis and did not follow the same donors. Excess low generation probability was seen in twin-shared out-of-frame alpha sequences. Fewer insertions characterized abundant cord blood beta clonotypes, whereas memory repertoires showed none.

TCRdb re-called the 5' RACE reads through MiXCR, storing one row per CDR3 protein. The sample contains approximately 620,000 distinct CDR3 sequences, 8.5% to 9% of which appear only once. Separately, the same data were catalogued under a study of yellow fever vaccine responses in identical twins. This second study says: Twins reportedly showed a vaccine T cell response that seemed partly convergent and partly personalized.

The specimen was PBMCs. The sequence came from a woman between 18 and 30 years old in good health. The chain has TRBV6-5 and TRBJ2-4; D unresolved. CDR3 nucleotides: TGTGCCAGCAGTTACTCGAGGGCCAAAAACATTCAGTACTTC. It is translated as CASSYSRAKNIQYF.